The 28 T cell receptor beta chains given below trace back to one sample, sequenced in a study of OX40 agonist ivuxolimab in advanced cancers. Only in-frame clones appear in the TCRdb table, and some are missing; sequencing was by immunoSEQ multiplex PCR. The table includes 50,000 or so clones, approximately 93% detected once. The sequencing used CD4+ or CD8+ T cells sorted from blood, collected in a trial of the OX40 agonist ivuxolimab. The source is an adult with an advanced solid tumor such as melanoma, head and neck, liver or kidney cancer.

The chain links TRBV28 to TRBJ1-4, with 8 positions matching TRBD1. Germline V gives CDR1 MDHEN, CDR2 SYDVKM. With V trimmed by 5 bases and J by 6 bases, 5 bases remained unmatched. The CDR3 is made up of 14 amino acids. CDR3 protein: CASSLQGGHEKLFF. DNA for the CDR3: TGTGCCAGCAGTCTACAGGGGGGTCATGAAAAACTGTTTTTT.

In nucleotides, the CDR3 is TGTGCCAGCAGTTTCTTCCCACAGGGGCGAGGGACCGGGGAGCTGTTTTTT. Residues: CASSFFPQGRGTGELFF. This sequence joins TRBV28 and TRBJ2-2; 7 positions agree with TRBD1. CDR1 MDHEN and CDR2 SYDVKM come from the germline V gene. V trimming: 3 bases; J trimming: 5 bases; junction bases outside the gene matches: 12. The CDR3 covers 17 residues.

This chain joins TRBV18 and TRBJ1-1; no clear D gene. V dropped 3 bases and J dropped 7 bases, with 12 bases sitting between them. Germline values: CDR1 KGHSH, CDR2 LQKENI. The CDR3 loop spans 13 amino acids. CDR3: CASSPQPVGEAFF. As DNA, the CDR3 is TGTGCCAGCTCACCCCAGCCCGTAGGTGAAGCTTTCTTT.

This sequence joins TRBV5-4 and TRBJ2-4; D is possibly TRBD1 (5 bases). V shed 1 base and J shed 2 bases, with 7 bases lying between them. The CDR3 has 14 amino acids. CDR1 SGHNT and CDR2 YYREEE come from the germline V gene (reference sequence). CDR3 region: CASSLQGSKNIQYF. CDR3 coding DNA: TGTGCCAGCAGCTTGCAGGGTTCCAAAAACATTCAGTACTTC.

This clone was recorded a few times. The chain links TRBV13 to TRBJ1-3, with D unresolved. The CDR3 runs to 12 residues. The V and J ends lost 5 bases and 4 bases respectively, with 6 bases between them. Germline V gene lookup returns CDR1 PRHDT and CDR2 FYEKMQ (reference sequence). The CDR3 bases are TGTGCCAGCAGCCGAGGGGGAAACACCATATATTTT. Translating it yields CASSRGGNTIYF.

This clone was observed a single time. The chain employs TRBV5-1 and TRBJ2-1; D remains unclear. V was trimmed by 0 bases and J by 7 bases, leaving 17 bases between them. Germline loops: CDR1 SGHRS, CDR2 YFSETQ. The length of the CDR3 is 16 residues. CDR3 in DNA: TGCGCCAGCAGCTTGGGCGCCGTCCCACTAACAAATGAGCAGTTCTTC. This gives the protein CASSLGAVPLTNEQFF.

The CDR3 DNA follows: TGTGCCAGCTCACCATCCGGGACCGGGGAGCTGTTTTTT. This codes for CASSPSGTGELFF. V and J are TRBV18 and TRBJ2-2; D is unresolved. V dropped 2 bases and J dropped 5 bases, with 6 bases sitting between them. This CDR3 contains 13 residues. Germline V lookup: CDR1 KGHSH, CDR2 LQKENI.

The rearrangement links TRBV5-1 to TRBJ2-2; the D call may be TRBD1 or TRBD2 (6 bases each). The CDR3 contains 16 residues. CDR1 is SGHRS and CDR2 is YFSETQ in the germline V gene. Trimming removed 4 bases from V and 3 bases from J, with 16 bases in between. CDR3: CASSVYTGTHTGELFF. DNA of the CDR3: TGCGCCAGCAGCGTGTATACAGGGACTCACACCGGGGAGCTGTTTTTT.

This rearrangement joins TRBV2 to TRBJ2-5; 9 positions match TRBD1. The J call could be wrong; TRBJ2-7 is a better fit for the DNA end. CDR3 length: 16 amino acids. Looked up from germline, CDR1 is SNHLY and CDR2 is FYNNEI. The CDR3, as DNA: TGTGCCAGCATGAGGACAGGGGCCCCTAGCTCCTACGAGCAGTACTTC. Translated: CASMRTGAPSSYEQYF.

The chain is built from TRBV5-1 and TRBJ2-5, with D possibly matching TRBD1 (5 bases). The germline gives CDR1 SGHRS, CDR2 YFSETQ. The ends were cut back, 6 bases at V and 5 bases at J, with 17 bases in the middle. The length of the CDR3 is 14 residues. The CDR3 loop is CASMVGAVFETQYF. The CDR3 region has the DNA TGCGCCAGCATGGTAGGGGCTGTTTTCGAGACCCAGTACTTC.

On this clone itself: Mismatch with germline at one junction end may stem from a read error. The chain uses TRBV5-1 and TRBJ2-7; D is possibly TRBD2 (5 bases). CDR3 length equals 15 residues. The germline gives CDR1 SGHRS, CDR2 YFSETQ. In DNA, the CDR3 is TGTGCCAGCAGCTTGCAGAGGGCCTCGTTCTACGAGCAGTACTTC. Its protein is CASSLQRASFYEQYF.

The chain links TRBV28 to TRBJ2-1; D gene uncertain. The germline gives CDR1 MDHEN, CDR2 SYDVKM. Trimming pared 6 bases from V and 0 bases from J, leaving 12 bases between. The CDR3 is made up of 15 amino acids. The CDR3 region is CASRRGISSYNEQFF. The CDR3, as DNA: TGTGCCAGCAGGCGAGGTATTAGCTCCTACAATGAGCAGTTCTTC.

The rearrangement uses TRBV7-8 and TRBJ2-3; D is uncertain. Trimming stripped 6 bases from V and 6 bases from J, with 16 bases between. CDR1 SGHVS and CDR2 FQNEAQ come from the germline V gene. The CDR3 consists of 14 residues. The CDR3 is CASSLSLTDDTQYF. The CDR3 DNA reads TGTGCCAGCAGTCTCTCCCTCACAGATGATACGCAGTATTTT.

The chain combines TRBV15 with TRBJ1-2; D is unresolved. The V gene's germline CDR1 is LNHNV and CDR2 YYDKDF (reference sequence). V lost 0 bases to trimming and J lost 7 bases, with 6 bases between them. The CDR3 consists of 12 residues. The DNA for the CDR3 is TGTGCCACCAGCAGAGATAATTTTGGCTACACCTTC. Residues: CATSRDNFGYTF. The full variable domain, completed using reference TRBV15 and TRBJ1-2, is DAMVIQNPRYQVTQFGKPVTLSCSQTLNHNVMYWYQQKSSQAPKLLFHYYDKDFNNEADTPDNFQSRRPNTSFCFLDIRSPGLGDTAMYLCATSRDNFGYTFGSGTRLTVV.

DNA of the CDR3: TGTGCCAGCGGGCACAGGGGGCTCGAAGCTTTCTTT. This codes for CASGHRGLEAFF. The V call is TRBV6-5, the J call TRBJ1-1; 9 positions agree with TRBD1. V lost 8 bases and J lost 8; bases outside the gene matches: 6. The CDR3 runs 12 residues. Looked up from germline, CDR1 is MNHEY and CDR2 is SVGAGI.

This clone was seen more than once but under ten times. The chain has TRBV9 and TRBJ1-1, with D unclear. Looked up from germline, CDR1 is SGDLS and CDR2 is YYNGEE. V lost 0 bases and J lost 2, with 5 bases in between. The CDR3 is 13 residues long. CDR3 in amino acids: CASSVELNTEAFF. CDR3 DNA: TGTGCCAGCAGCGTAGAGCTTAACACTGAAGCTTTCTTT.

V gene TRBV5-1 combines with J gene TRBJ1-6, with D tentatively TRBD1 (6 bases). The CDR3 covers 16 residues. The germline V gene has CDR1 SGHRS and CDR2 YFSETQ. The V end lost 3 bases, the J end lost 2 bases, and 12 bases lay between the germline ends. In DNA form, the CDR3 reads TGCGCCAGCAGCTACAGGGCCTCGACCTATAATTCACCCCTCCACTTT. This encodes CASSYRASTYNSPLHF.

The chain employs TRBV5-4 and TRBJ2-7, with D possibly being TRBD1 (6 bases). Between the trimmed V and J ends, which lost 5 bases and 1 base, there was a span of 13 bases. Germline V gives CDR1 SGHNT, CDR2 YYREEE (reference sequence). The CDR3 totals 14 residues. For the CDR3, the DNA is TGTGCCAGCAGTCGTCCAGGGGTATCCTACGAGCAGTACTTC. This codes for CASSRPGVSYEQYF.

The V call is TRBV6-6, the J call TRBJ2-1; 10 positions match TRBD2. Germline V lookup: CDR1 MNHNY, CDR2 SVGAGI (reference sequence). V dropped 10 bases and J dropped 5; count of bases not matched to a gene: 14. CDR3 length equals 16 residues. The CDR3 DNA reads TGTGCCACCCGAGAGGGGGCTAGCGGGAGAAACAATGAGCAGTTCTTC. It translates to CATREGASGRNNEQFF.

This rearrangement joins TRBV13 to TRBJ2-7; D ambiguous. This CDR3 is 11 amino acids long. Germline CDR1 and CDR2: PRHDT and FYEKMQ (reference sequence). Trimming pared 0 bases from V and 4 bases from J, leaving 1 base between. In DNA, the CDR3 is TGTGCCAGCAGCTTAGGATACGAGCAGTACTTC. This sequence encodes CASSLGYEQYF.

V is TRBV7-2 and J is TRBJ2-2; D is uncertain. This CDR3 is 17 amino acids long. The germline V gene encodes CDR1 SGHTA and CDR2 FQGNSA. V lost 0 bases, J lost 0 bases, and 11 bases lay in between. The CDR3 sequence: CASSLAARTANTGELFF. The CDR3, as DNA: TGTGCCAGCAGCTTAGCGGCCAGGACGGCGAACACCGGGGAGCTGTTTTTT.

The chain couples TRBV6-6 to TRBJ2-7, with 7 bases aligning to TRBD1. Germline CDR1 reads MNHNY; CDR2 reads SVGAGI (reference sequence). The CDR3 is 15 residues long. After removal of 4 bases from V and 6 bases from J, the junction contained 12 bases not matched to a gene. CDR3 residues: CASSFDRDGYREQYF. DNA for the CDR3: TGTGCCAGCAGTTTTGACAGGGACGGGTATCGCGAGCAGTACTTC.

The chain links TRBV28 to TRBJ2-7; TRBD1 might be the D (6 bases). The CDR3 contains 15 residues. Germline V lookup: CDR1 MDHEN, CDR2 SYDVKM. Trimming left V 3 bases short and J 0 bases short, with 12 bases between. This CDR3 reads CASSFRGGSSYEQYF. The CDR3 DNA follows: TGTGCCAGCAGTTTTAGAGGGGGTAGCTCCTACGAGCAGTACTTC.

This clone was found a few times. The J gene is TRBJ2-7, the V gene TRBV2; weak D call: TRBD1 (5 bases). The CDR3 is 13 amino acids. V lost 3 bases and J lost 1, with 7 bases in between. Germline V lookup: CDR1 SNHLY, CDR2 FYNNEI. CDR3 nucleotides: TGTGCCAGCAGTGAGACAGAGTCCTACGAGCAGTACTTC. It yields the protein CASSETESYEQYF.

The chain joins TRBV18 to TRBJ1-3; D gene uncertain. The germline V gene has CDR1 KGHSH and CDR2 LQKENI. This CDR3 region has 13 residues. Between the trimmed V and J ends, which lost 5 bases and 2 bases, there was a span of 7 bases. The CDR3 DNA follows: TGTGCCAGCTCATCAACGGCTGGAAACACCATATATTTT. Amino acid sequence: CASSSTAGNTIYF.

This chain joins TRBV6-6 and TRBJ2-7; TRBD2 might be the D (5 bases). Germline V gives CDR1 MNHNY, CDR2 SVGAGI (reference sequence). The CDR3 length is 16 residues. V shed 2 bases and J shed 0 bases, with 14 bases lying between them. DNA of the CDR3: TGTGCCAGCAGTTACCTAAGACTGGGGAGCTCCTACGAGCAGTACTTC. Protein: CASSYLRLGSSYEQYF.

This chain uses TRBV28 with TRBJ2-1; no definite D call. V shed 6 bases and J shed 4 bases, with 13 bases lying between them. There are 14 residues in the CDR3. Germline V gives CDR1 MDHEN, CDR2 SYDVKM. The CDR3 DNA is TGTGCCAGCAGGAAGAACAGAAGTTACAATGAGCAGTTCTTC. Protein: CASRKNRSYNEQFF. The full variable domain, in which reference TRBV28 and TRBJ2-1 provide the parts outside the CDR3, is DVKVTQSSRYLVKRTGEKVFLECVQDMDHENMFWYRQDPGLGLRLIYFSYDVKMKEKGDIPEGYSVSREKKERFSLILESASTNQTSMYLCASRKNRSYNEQFFGPGTRLTVL.

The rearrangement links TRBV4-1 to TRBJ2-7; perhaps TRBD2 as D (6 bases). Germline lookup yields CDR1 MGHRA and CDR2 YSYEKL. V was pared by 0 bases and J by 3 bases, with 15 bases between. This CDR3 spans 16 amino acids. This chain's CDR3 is CASSQDTGGTRYEQYF. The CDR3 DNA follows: TGCGCCAGCAGCCAAGATACTGGAGGGACCCGCTACGAGCAGTACTTC.